This TCR beta chain was recovered during a study of T cells in Graves' hyperthyroidism and ophthalmopathy. Overall study context: Blood was drawn when the patient was first diagnosed and still untreated.

Regions amplified from RNA transcripts were the TCR beta CDR3 regions. RT-PCR in the first round (using the HTBI primer set) targeted the TCR CDR3. MiXCR, applied by TCRdb to the multiplex PCR reads, yields one record per CDR3 protein. The table includes 300,000 to 400,000 distinct CDR3 sequences, 18% detected once. Clinical symptoms, serum thyroxine, TRAb, thyroid ultrasound and orbital computed tomography informed diagnoses. Trimming cost V 5 bases and J 7 bases, with 14 bases left between them. This CDR3 has 13 residues. CDR1 KGHDR and CDR2 SFDVKD come from the germline V gene. Points from the study as a whole: Progression to ophthalmopathy was predicted a median of approximately seven months early. Clonotypes that were expanded in thyroid above 0.001 mostly appeared in blood too.

Many counts were recorded for this clonotype. Its antigen remains unidentified. The clonotype comes from a woman in her forties or fifties with Graves' hyperthyroidism. The chain couples TRBV24-1 to TRBJ2-7; tentative D call: TRBD2 (5 bases). Material: blood. CDR3 sequence reads: CATSGGSRGEQYF. CDR3 in DNA: TGTGCCACCAGTGGAGGGAGTCGAGGTGAGCAGTACTTC.